A selection of T cell receptor beta chains follows, all from one sample in a study of shared clonotypes between healthy human individuals. The method was immunoSEQ multiplex PCR; TCRdb's version includes in-frame clones alone and lacks a portion of them. The data show roughly 2 million clones, roughly 96% seen once. The material sequenced was naive CD4+ T cells sorted from blood. These receptor sequences come from a man younger than 30 in good health. Both conserved end residues are part of each CDR3. The D gene is left open where the match is weak. Size is omitted from some rows. Given values are once, few, many or a class for expanded clones.

v_call: TRBV5-6
clone_size: .
d_call: .
cdr3_length: 15
j_call: TRBJ2-7
cdr3_nt: TGTGCCAGCAGTCTTACAGGGTTCGGTTCCTACGAGCAGTACTTC
cdr3_aa: CASSLTGFGSYEQYF

v_call: TRBV6-1
clone_size: once
d_call: .
cdr3_length: 17
j_call: TRBJ1-4
cdr3_nt: TGTGCCAGCAGTGAAGCGATATGGGGGAGCGCTAATGAAAAACTGTTTTTT
cdr3_aa: CASSEAIWGSANEKLFF

v_call: TRBV7-3
clone_size: .
d_call: .
cdr3_length: 13
j_call: TRBJ2-2
cdr3_nt: TGTGCCAGCAGCAGCCAAGAGGGCGGGGAGCTGTTTTTT
cdr3_aa: CASSSQEGGELFF

v_call: TRBV6-6
clone_size: .
d_call: .
cdr3_length: 14
j_call: TRBJ1-2
cdr3_nt: TGTGCCAGCAGACCGACAGTCCTCCAGGAGGGCTACACCTTC
cdr3_aa: CASRPTVLQEGYTF

v_call: TRBV10-3
clone_size: once
d_call: TRBD2
cdr3_length: 13
j_call: TRBJ2-1
cdr3_nt: TGTGCCATCACGACTAGCAATGGCGATGAGCAGTTCTTC
cdr3_aa: CAITTSNGDEQFF

v_call: TRBV6-5
clone_size: .
d_call: .
cdr3_length: 13
j_call: TRBJ2-1
cdr3_nt: TGTGCCAGCGGTCGCGGGGCATACAATGAGCAGTTCTTC
cdr3_aa: CASGRGAYNEQFF

v_call: TRBV5-1
clone_size: .
d_call: .
cdr3_length: 15
j_call: TRBJ2-3
cdr3_nt: TGCGCCAGCAGCCCGGGCGGGACTAGCACAGATACGCAGTATTTT
cdr3_aa: CASSPGGTSTDTQYF

v_call: TRBV5-4
clone_size: once
d_call: TRBD1
cdr3_length: 16
j_call: TRBJ1-6
cdr3_nt: TGTGCCAGCAGTTTAACAGGGGGCGTCAGGAATTCACCCCTCCACTTT
cdr3_aa: CASSLTGGVRNSPLHF

v_call: TRBV5-5
clone_size: .
d_call: TRBD1
cdr3_length: 13
j_call: TRBJ2-7
cdr3_nt: TGTGCCAGCAGCACCCAGGGGGCAAGGGAGCAGTACTTC
cdr3_aa: CASSTQGAREQYF

v_call: TRBV7-2
clone_size: .
d_call: .
cdr3_length: 13
j_call: TRBJ2-7
cdr3_nt: TGTGCCAGCAGCCCTCGGGTCTCCTACGAGCAGTACTTC
cdr3_aa: CASSPRVSYEQYF

v_call: TRBV19
clone_size: .
d_call: .
cdr3_length: 14
j_call: TRBJ1-2
cdr3_nt: TGTGCCAGTAGGGGTTCTGCCGGTAACTATGGCTACACCTTC
cdr3_aa: CASRGSAGNYGYTF

v_call: TRBV6-1
clone_size: .
d_call: .
cdr3_length: 13
j_call: TRBJ1-6
cdr3_nt: TGTGCCAGCAGGTCAGACTATAATTCACCCCTCCACTTT
cdr3_aa: CASRSDYNSPLHF

v_call: TRBV12-5
clone_size: .
d_call: TRBD1
cdr3_length: 17
j_call: TRBJ2-7
cdr3_nt: TGTGCTAGTGGTCCTCACACCCCTGGACAGGGGGCCTACGAGCAGTACTTC
cdr3_aa: CASGPHTPGQGAYEQYF

v_call: TRBV6-4
clone_size: .
d_call: .
cdr3_length: 17
j_call: TRBJ1-5
cdr3_nt: TGTGCCAGCAGTGATAGGGCCGAGGGGGGGAAGACTCAGCCCCAGCATTTT
cdr3_aa: CASSDRAEGGKTQPQHF

v_call: TRBV6-5
clone_size: .
d_call: TRBD1
cdr3_length: 15
j_call: TRBJ2-7
cdr3_nt: TGTGCCAGCAGATCCCCCGGGACAGGGGCGGGTGAGCAGTACTTC
cdr3_aa: CASRSPGTGAGEQYF

v_call: TRBV9
clone_size: once
d_call: .
cdr3_length: 16
j_call: TRBJ2-3
cdr3_nt: TGTGCCAGCAGCGTTAGGGTGGGAGCGGGCGCAGATACGCAGTATTTT
cdr3_aa: CASSVRVGAGADTQYF

v_call: TRBV10-3
clone_size: .
d_call: .
cdr3_length: 13
j_call: TRBJ1-2
cdr3_nt: TGTGCCATCAGTGAGGACAGACTAGTAGGCTACACCTTC
cdr3_aa: CAISEDRLVGYTF

v_call: TRBV30
clone_size: once
d_call: .
cdr3_length: 13
j_call: TRBJ1-2
cdr3_nt: TGTGCCTGGAGCCCCCAGGTTAGCTATGGCTACACCTTC
cdr3_aa: CAWSPQVSYGYTF

v_call: TRBV7-9
clone_size: .
d_call: .
cdr3_length: 12
j_call: TRBJ2-3
cdr3_nt: TGTGCCAGCAGCTTGGTGGGAGATACGCAGTATTTT
cdr3_aa: CASSLVGDTQYF

v_call: TRBV30
clone_size: .
d_call: TRBD2
cdr3_length: 16
j_call: TRBJ2-2
cdr3_nt: TGTGCCTGGAGTGTTGCTAGCGGGAGGGCCGGCGGGGAGCTGTTTTTT
cdr3_aa: CAWSVASGRAGGELFF

v_call: TRBV5-1
clone_size: .
d_call: .
cdr3_length: 15
j_call: TRBJ2-3
cdr3_nt: TGCGCCAGCAGCTTGGAAGGAGGGATTGCAGATACGCAGTATTTT
cdr3_aa: CASSLEGGIADTQYF

v_call: TRBV7-9
clone_size: .
d_call: .
cdr3_length: 15
j_call: TRBJ1-1
cdr3_nt: TGTGCCAGCAGCGCTCGGAGGGGCAGGAACACTGAAGCTTTCTTT
cdr3_aa: CASSARRGRNTEAFF

v_call: TRBV6-6
clone_size: .
d_call: .
cdr3_length: 16
j_call: TRBJ1-5
cdr3_nt: TGTGCCAGCAGCCCACGGGGGGGCCCGATATGGCAGCCCCAGCATTTT
cdr3_aa: CASSPRGGPIWQPQHF

v_call: TRBV5-8
clone_size: once
d_call: TRBD1
cdr3_length: 15
j_call: TRBJ2-5
cdr3_nt: TGTGCCAGCAGCTTGGGCAGGGGGCCCCAAGAGACCCAGTACTTC
cdr3_aa: CASSLGRGPQETQYF

v_call: TRBV11-1
clone_size: .
d_call: .
cdr3_length: 15
j_call: TRBJ2-2
cdr3_nt: TGTGCCAGCAGCTTAGGTTGGACGGCAACCGGGGAGCTGTTTTTT
cdr3_aa: CASSLGWTATGELFF

v_call: TRBV6-1
clone_size: .
d_call: .
cdr3_length: 13
j_call: TRBJ1-5
cdr3_nt: TGTGCCAGCAGTGGGACCGCGAATCAGCCCCAGCATTTT
cdr3_aa: CASSGTANQPQHF

v_call: TRBV5-6
clone_size: .
d_call: TRBD1
cdr3_length: 14
j_call: TRBJ1-1
cdr3_nt: TGTGCCAGCAGCTTGGGACAGGGGGGCACTGAAGCTTTCTTT
cdr3_aa: CASSLGQGGTEAFF

v_call: TRBV11-2
clone_size: .
d_call: TRBD2
cdr3_length: 20
j_call: TRBJ2-7
cdr3_nt: TGTGCCAGCAGCTTAGAGGGGGCCGAACTAGCGGGAGGGCCTTTCTACGAGCAGTACTTC
cdr3_aa: CASSLEGAELAGGPFYEQYF

v_call: TRBV5-1
clone_size: .
d_call: .
cdr3_length: 14
j_call: TRBJ2-2
cdr3_nt: TGCGCCAGCAGGGCGGATAGGAACACCGGGGAGCTGTTTTTT
cdr3_aa: CASRADRNTGELFF

v_call: TRBV5-1
clone_size: .
d_call: .
cdr3_length: 15
j_call: TRBJ1-2
cdr3_nt: TGCGCCAGCAGCTTGTTTGCCGGGGAAGATTATGGCTACACCTTC
cdr3_aa: CASSLFAGEDYGYTF

v_call: TRBV28
clone_size: .
d_call: .
cdr3_length: 15
j_call: TRBJ1-4
cdr3_nt: TGTGCCAGCAGTTATGGGGGAACTAATAATGAAAAACTGTTTTTT
cdr3_aa: CASSYGGTNNEKLFF

v_call: TRBV7-2
clone_size: .
d_call: TRBD1
cdr3_length: 14
j_call: TRBJ2-1
cdr3_nt: TGTGCCAGCAGCTCGACTGGACAGGGATCGGAGCAGTTCTTC
cdr3_aa: CASSSTGQGSEQFF

v_call: TRBV10-3
clone_size: once
d_call: .
cdr3_length: 12
j_call: TRBJ2-5
cdr3_nt: TGTGCCACGGGGGGCACGGGGGAGACCCAGTACTTC
cdr3_aa: CATGGTGETQYF

v_call: TRBV4-1
clone_size: .
d_call: TRBD1
cdr3_length: 15
j_call: TRBJ2-3
cdr3_nt: TGCGCCAGCAGCTTACAGGGGGCCGGTACAGATACGCAGTATTTT
cdr3_aa: CASSLQGAGTDTQYF

v_call: TRBV19
clone_size: once
d_call: TRBD1
cdr3_length: 17
j_call: TRBJ1-2
cdr3_nt: TGTGCCAGTAGTGGATCCGGGACAGGTGGTACTAACTATGGCTACACCTTC
cdr3_aa: CASSGSGTGGTNYGYTF

v_call: TRBV18
clone_size: .
d_call: .
cdr3_length: 17
j_call: TRBJ2-7
cdr3_nt: TGTGCCAGCTCACCGGTCGAGGTCTCCTACTTCTCCTACGAGCAGTACTTC
cdr3_aa: CASSPVEVSYFSYEQYF

v_call: TRBV4-3
clone_size: .
d_call: TRBD2
cdr3_length: 15
j_call: TRBJ2-5
cdr3_nt: TGCGCCAGCAGCCATCAACTAGCGGGAGGGGAGACCCAGTACTTC
cdr3_aa: CASSHQLAGGETQYF

v_call: TRBV7-8
clone_size: .
d_call: TRBD1
cdr3_length: 13
j_call: TRBJ1-1
cdr3_nt: TGTGCCAGCAGCTGGGACAGTAACACTGAAGCTTTCTTT
cdr3_aa: CASSWDSNTEAFF

v_call: TRBV6-5
clone_size: .
d_call: TRBD1
cdr3_length: 15
j_call: TRBJ2-3
cdr3_nt: TGTGCCAGCAGTTACTCGAGGGGGCGCACAGATACGCAGTATTTT
cdr3_aa: CASSYSRGRTDTQYF

v_call: TRBV6-5
clone_size: .
d_call: .
cdr3_length: 13
j_call: TRBJ1-1
cdr3_nt: TGTGCCAGCAGTCGTACACTCGGGACTGAAGCTTTCTTT
cdr3_aa: CASSRTLGTEAFF

v_call: TRBV19
clone_size: once
d_call: .
cdr3_length: 14
j_call: TRBJ2-5
cdr3_nt: TGTGCCAGTAGTACTCCGTCTAGGGGGGAGACCCAGTACTTC
cdr3_aa: CASSTPSRGETQYF

v_call: TRBV11-2
clone_size: .
d_call: TRBD1
cdr3_length: 15
j_call: TRBJ1-1
cdr3_nt: TGTGCCAGCAGCTTTAGGGACAGGGGGCCGACTGAAGCTTTCTTT
cdr3_aa: CASSFRDRGPTEAFF

v_call: TRBV10-3
clone_size: .
d_call: .
cdr3_length: 14
j_call: TRBJ2-7
cdr3_nt: TGTGCCATCAGTGAGAGGACGGCGGGACTCGAGCAGTACTTC
cdr3_aa: CAISERTAGLEQYF

v_call: TRBV6-5
clone_size: .
d_call: .
cdr3_length: 15
j_call: TRBJ2-7
cdr3_nt: TGTGCCAGCAGTTACAGAAGCGCCAGCTCCTACGAGCAGTACTTC
cdr3_aa: CASSYRSASSYEQYF

v_call: TRBV6-6
clone_size: once
d_call: .
cdr3_length: 14
j_call: TRBJ1-4
cdr3_nt: TGTGCCAGCAGTTACTCGACGGCAGTTGAAAAACTGTTTTTT
cdr3_aa: CASSYSTAVEKLFF

v_call: TRBV5-1
clone_size: .
d_call: .
cdr3_length: 14
j_call: TRBJ1-3
cdr3_nt: TGCGCCAGCAGCGAGGGGGGTACCGGAAACACCATATATTTT
cdr3_aa: CASSEGGTGNTIYF

v_call: TRBV7-2
clone_size: .
d_call: .
cdr3_length: 15
j_call: TRBJ2-7
cdr3_nt: TGTGCCAGCAGCTTAGAGGGGGGGAAAGCCTACGAGCAGTACTTC
cdr3_aa: CASSLEGGKAYEQYF

v_call: TRBV4-2
clone_size: .
d_call: TRBD2
cdr3_length: 17
j_call: TRBJ2-5
cdr3_nt: TGTGCCAGCAGCCAAGGACCTAGCGGGGGGGCGGTTGAGACCCAGTACTTC
cdr3_aa: CASSQGPSGGAVETQYF

v_call: TRBV5-6
clone_size: .
d_call: TRBD1
cdr3_length: 14
j_call: TRBJ2-7
cdr3_nt: TGTGCCAGCAGCCCTCTGACAGGGTGGGGGGAGCAGTACTTC
cdr3_aa: CASSPLTGWGEQYF

v_call: TRBV19
clone_size: .
d_call: TRBD1
cdr3_length: 17
j_call: TRBJ1-1
cdr3_nt: TGTGCCAGTAGTACCCTTCGACAGGGTAGCATGAACACTGAAGCTTTCTTT
cdr3_aa: CASSTLRQGSMNTEAFF

v_call: TRBV2
clone_size: .
d_call: TRBD2
cdr3_length: 15
j_call: TRBJ2-3
cdr3_nt: TGTGCCAGCAGTGAAGAGCGGGGGGCCGGAGATACGCAGTATTTT
cdr3_aa: CASSEERGAGDTQYF

v_call: TRBV9
clone_size: .
d_call: .
cdr3_length: 13
j_call: TRBJ2-3
cdr3_nt: TGTGCCAGCAGCGTAGGGGGCGGAGATACGCAGTATTTT
cdr3_aa: CASSVGGGDTQYF

v_call: TRBV6-1
clone_size: .
d_call: .
cdr3_length: 11
j_call: TRBJ2-7
cdr3_nt: TGTGCCAGCAGTGAACAGGTCGAGCAGTACTTC
cdr3_aa: CASSEQVEQYF